This T cell receptor (beta chain) comes out of a study of blood T cell repertoires in COVID-19. Study-wide background: The samples span acute and convalescent COVID-19 from the United States, Italy and Spain.

Data came from immunoSEQ multiplex PCR; TCRdb stores just in-frame clones and leaves some out. The sample has around 130,000 clones, approximately 80% seen once; the top ten hold approximately 1.6%. V dropped 3 bases and J dropped 6; count of bases not matched to a gene: 4. Germline V gene data show CDR1 as PRHDT and CDR2 as FYEKMQ (reference sequence). This CDR3 region has 15 residues. Living in roughly 23 US areas, the participants were between about 18 and 100 years of age. Participant-reported clinical history was the basis for cohort assignment. The chain recombines TRBV13 with TRBJ2-1; 11 nucleotides align to TRBD2. The specimen sequenced was PBMCs or T cells enriched from blood (not recorded which). The sequence was collected from a woman between 18 and 29 years old who had been exposed to COVID-19. The CDR3: CASSFTSGRVNEQFF. CDR3 DNA: TGTGCCAGCAGCTTCACTAGCGGGAGAGTCAATGAGCAGTTCTTC.